What follows is one T cell receptor (beta chain) and its context. The antigen is undetermined. These data originate in a study of type 1 and type 2 diabetes patients. Broader study findings: Groups were not age- or gender-matched, which may bias interpretation. In CD4+ and CD8+ T cells, type 2 diabetes diversity exceeded type 1.

The PCR template was genomic DNA. Amplification of the beta chain CDR3 used 30 forward and 13 reverse multiplex primers. TCRdb passed the multiplex PCR reads through MiXCR, listing each CDR3 protein once. The sample consists of a few hundred thousand distinct CDR3 sequences, roughly 50% of them appearing once. Germline loops: CDR1 LNHDA, CDR2 SQIVND (reference sequence). The J segment lost 1 base and the V segment lost 6 bases, leaving 12 bases of the junction unmatched. The CDR3 sequence is 17 residues long. This clonotype originated in a man aged 18 to 30 with type 2 diabetes. Sequencing was done on a sample of peripheral blood mononuclear cells (PBMCs). The chain is built from TRBV19 and TRBJ1-1, with TRBD1 matching over 9 bases. CDR3 DNA: TGTGCCAGTAGAAGCCTACAGGGGGCTCGTTCGAACACTGAAGCTTTCTTT. It translates to CASRSLQGARSNTEAFF.